The clone carrying this T cell receptor (beta chain) was detected only once. The sample belongs to a study of cytomegalovirus exposure and HLA in healthy donors. Losses at the gene ends were 5 bases for V and 3 bases for J; bases not matched to a gene: 12. The CDR3 extends over 17 amino acids. The germline CDR1 and CDR2 sequences are MNHEY and SMNVEV (reference sequence). Some clones are missing from TCRdb's copy, which holds only in-frame ones; the method was immunoSEQ multiplex PCR. The table lists about 180,000 clones, 85% of them singletons. Sequencing input: PBMCs. V usage is TRBV27 and J usage is TRBJ2-2; TRBD2 agrees at 7 bases. The source of this sequence is a man aged 18 to 35 in good health and CMV-seropositive. CDR3 coding DNA: TGTGCCAGCAGTACGAATAGCGTGGGAGGGTACACCGGGGAGCTGTTTTTT. Translation gives CASSTNSVGGYTGELFF.